The present TCR beta chain was sequenced within a study of cytomegalovirus exposure and HLA in healthy donors. Study at large: Findings of an earlier analysis included some 120 million unique TCR beta sequences from around 180 million T cells. Regarding the study as a whole: In vitro work confirmed that three CMV-associated chains recognize CMV antigens. Common viral pathogens seemed, in a later analysis, to connect with several of the most significant clusters.

This clone has only a few counts. Its antigen is as yet unknown. Vbeta (60) and Jbeta (13) primers were used in the PCR. Data came from immunoSEQ multiplex PCR; TCRdb stores just in-frame clones and leaves some out. The sample lists some 150,000 clones, less than 10% occurring once. The CDR3 extends over 13 amino acids. Germline V CDR1 and CDR2: MGHDK, SYGVNS. The V and J ends lost 4 bases and 9 bases respectively, with 10 bases between them. This TCR came from a man between 50 and 59 years old in good health and CMV-seronegative. Sequencing used PBMCs. The rearrangement joins TRBV25-1 to TRBJ1-6; D remains unclear. This chain's CDR3 is CASSAGNSSPLHF. CDR3 nucleotides: TGTGCCAGCAGTGCGGGGAATAGTTCACCCCTCCACTTT.